This TCR beta chain was sequenced for a study of blood T cell repertoires in COVID-19. Study summary: The samples span acute and convalescent COVID-19 from the United States, Italy and Spain. PBMCs, B-cell-depleted T cells, or T cells were the source of the cDNA or gDNA that made up the material.

Authors' processing steps: Researchers report that nucleated cell counts were estimated from reference gene primer amplification. Repertoires were generated with immunoSEQ multiplex PCR, while TCRdb's copy carries only in-frame clones and drops some. V, J and clone size reflect that table, while D and trimming were determined from the DNA. In the table there are about 37,000 clones, 70% to 90% of which are singletons. The CDR3 length is 16 residues. Trimming shortened V by 4 bases and J by 3 bases, and 18 bases separated the two germline ends. Germline CDR1 SGHRS, CDR2 YFSETQ. Sequenced input: peripheral blood. The TCR sequence derives from a man aged 55 to 69 with active COVID-19. The chain is built from TRBV5-1 and TRBJ2-3; D uncertain. CDR3 sequence: CASSPRGALTTDTQYF. The CDR3 DNA sequence: TGCGCCAGCAGCCCGCGAGGAGCGTTAACGACAGATACGCAGTATTTT. The full variable domain, in which reference TRBV5-1 and TRBJ2-3 provide the parts outside the CDR3, is KAGVTQTPRYLIKTRGQQVTLSCSPISGHRSVSWYQQTPGQGLQFLFEYFSETQRNKGNFPGRFSGRQFSNSRSEMNVSTLELGDSALYLCASSPRGALTTDTQYFGPGTRLTVL.